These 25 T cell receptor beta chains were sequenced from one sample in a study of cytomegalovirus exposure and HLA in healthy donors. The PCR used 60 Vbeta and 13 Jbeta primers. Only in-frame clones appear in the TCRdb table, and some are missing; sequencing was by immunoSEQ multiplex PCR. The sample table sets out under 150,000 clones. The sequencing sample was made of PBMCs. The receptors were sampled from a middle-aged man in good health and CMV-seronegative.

The CDR3 coding sequence is TGTGCCATCAGTGACGACAGGGGTGAAGAGACCCAGTACTTC. Translated: CAISDDRGEETQYF. The V gene is TRBV10-3, the J gene TRBJ2-5, with 8 bases matching TRBD1. The CDR3 length is 14 residues. V lost 3 bases, J lost 3 bases, and 3 bases stayed unmatched. Germline assignment: CDR1 ENHRY and CDR2 SYGVKD.

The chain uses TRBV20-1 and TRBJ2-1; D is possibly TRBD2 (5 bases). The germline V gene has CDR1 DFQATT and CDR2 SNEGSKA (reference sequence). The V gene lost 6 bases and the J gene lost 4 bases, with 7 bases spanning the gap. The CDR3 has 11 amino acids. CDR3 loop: CSARTYNEQFF. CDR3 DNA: TGCAGTGCCCGGACTTACAATGAGCAGTTCTTC.

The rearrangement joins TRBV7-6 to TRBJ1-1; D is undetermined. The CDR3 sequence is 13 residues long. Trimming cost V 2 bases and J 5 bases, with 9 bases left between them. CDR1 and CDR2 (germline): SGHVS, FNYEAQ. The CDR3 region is CASSLSLVTEAFF. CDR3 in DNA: TGTGCCAGCAGCTTAAGCCTAGTGACTGAAGCTTTCTTT.

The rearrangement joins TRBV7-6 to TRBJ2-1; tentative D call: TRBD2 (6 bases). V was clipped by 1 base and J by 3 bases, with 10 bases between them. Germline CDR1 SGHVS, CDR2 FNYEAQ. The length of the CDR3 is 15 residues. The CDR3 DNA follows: TGTGCCAGCAGCTTAGTAGCGGATGTCTACAATGAGCAGTTCTTC. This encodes CASSLVADVYNEQFF.

CDR3 in DNA: TGTGCCAGCAGAAACAGGGTGAAGGGTAACGAGCAGTACTTC. The encoded protein is CASRNRVKGNEQYF. The chain recombines TRBV2 with TRBJ2-7; D might be TRBD1 (6 bases). The CDR3 consists of 14 residues. The germline V and J ends were trimmed by 6 bases and 5 bases, with 17 bases remaining between them. The germline CDR1 and CDR2 sequences are SNHLY and FYNNEI.

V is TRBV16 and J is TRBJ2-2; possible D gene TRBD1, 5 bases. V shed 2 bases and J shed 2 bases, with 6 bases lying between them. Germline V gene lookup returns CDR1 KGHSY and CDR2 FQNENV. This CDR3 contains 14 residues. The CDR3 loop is CASSQQGNTGELFF. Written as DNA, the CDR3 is TGTGCCAGCAGCCAACAGGGAAACACCGGGGAGCTGTTTTTT.

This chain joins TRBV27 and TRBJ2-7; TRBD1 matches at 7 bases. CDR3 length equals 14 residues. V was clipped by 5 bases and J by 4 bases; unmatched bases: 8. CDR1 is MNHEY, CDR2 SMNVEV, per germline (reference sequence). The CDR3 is CASSLKGAEYEQYF. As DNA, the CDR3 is TGTGCCAGCAGTCTAAAGGGGGCAGAATACGAGCAGTACTTC.

The CDR3 DNA follows: TGTGCCAGCTCACCCGTAGGGGGCTACGAGCAGTACTTC. It translates to CASSPVGGYEQYF. J is TRBJ2-7 and V is TRBV18; a weak D match, TRBD1 (6 bases). There are 13 residues in the CDR3. Trimming removed 3 bases from V and 3 bases from J, with 9 bases in between. Germline CDR1 KGHSH, CDR2 LQKENI.

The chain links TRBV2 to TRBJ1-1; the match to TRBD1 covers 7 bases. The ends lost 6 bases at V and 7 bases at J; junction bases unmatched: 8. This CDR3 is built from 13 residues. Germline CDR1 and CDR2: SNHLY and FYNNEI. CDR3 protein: CASSKPGTVEAFF. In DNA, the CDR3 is TGTGCCAGCAGCAAACCTGGGACAGTTGAAGCTTTCTTT.

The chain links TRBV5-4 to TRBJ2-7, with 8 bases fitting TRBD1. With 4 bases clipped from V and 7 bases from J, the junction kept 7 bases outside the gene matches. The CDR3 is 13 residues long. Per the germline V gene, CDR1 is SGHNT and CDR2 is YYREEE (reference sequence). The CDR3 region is CASSPDRGLEQYF. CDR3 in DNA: TGTGCCAGCAGCCCTGACAGGGGATTAGAGCAGTACTTC.

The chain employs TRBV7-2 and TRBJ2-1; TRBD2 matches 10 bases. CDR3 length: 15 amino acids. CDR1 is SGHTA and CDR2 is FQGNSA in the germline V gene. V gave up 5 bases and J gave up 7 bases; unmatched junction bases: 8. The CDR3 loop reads CASSRLAGVINEQFF. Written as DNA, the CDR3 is TGTGCCAGCAGCCGTCTAGCGGGGGTGATAAATGAGCAGTTCTTC.

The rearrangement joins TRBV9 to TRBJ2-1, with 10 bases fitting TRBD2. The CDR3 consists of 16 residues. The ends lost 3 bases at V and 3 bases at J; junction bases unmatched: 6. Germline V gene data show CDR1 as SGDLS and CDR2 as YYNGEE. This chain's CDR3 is CASSGFGTSDYNEQFF. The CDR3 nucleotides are TGTGCCAGCAGCGGCTTCGGGACTAGCGACTACAATGAGCAGTTCTTC.

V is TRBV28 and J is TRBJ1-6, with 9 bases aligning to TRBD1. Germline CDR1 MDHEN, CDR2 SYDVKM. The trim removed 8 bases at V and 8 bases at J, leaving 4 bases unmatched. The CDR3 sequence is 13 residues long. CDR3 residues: CASGTGGYSPLHF. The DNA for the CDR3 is TGTGCCAGCGGTACAGGGGGCTATTCACCCCTCCACTTT.

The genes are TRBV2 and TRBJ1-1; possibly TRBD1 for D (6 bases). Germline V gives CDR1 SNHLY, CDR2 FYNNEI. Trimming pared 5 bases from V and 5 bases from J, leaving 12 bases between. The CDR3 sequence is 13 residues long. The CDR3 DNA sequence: TGTGCCAGCAGTTGGGGGCCTGATACTGAAGCTTTCTTT. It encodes CASSWGPDTEAFF.

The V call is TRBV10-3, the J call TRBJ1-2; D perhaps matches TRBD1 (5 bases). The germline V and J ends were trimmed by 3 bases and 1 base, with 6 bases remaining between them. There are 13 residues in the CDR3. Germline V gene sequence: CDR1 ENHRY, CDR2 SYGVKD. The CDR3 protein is CAISEDSNYGYTF. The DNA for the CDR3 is TGTGCCATCAGTGAAGACAGTAACTATGGCTACACCTTC.

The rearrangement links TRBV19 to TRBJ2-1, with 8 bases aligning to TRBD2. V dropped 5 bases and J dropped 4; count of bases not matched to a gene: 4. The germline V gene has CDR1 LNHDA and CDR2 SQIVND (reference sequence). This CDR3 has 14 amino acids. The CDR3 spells CASSPGGGYNEQFF. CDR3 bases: TGTGCCAGTAGTCCCGGGGGGGGTTACAATGAGCAGTTCTTC. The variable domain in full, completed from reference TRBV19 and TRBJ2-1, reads DGGITQSPKYLFRKEGQNVTLSCEQNLNHDAMYWYRQDPGQGLRLIYYSQIVNDFQKGDIAEGYSVSREKKESFPLTVTSAQKNPTAFYLCASSPGGGYNEQFFGPGTRLTVL.

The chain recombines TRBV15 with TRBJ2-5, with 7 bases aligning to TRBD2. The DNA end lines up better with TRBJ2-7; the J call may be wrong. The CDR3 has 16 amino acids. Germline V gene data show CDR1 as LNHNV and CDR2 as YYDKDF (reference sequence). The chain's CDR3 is CATSRDRGEVPYEQYF. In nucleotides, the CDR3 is TGTGCCACCAGCAGAGATCGGGGGGAAGTACCCTACGAGCAGTACTTC.

CDR3 nucleotide sequence: TGTGCCAGCAGCGATGGGGGGACCCCCGCCTACAATGAGCAGTTCTTC. Its protein product is CASSDGGTPAYNEQFF. The chain couples TRBV9 to TRBJ2-1, with a tentative D call TRBD2 (6 bases). The CDR3 consists of 16 residues. V was pared by 3 bases and J by 2 bases, with 15 bases between. Germline CDR1 is SGDLS and CDR2 is YYNGEE.

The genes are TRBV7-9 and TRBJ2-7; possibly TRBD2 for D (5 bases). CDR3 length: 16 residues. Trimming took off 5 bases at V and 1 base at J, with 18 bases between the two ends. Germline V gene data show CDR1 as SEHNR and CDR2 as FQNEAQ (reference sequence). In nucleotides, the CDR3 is TGTGCCAGCAGCCTCCTTCCAGCGGACCCATCCTACGAGCAGTACTTC. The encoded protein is CASSLLPADPSYEQYF.

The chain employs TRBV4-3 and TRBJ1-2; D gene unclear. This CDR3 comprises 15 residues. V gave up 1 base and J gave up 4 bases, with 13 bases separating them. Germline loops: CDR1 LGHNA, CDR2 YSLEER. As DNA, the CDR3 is TGCGCCAGCAGCCAAGTCGGAGGCGCCGGCTATGGCTACACCTTC. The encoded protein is CASSQVGGAGYGYTF.

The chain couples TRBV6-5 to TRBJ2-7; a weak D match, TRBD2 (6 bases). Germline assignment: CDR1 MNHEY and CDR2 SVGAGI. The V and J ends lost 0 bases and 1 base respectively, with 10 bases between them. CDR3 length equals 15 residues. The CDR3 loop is CASSYSPGESYEQYF. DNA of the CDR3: TGTGCCAGCAGTTACTCTCCGGGGGAGTCCTACGAGCAGTACTTC.

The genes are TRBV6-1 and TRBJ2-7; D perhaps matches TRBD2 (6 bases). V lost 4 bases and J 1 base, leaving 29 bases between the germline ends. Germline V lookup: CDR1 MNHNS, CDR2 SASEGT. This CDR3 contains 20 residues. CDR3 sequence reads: CASSAQDSPQTGVYSYEQYF. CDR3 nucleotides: TGTGCCAGCAGTGCCCAGGATAGCCCCCAAACGGGGGTGTATTCCTACGAGCAGTACTTC.

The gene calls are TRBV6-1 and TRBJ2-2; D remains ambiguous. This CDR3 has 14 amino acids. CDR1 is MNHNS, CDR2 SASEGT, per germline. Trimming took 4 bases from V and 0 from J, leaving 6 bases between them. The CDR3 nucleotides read TGTGCCAGCAGTGTTCAATCGAACACCGGGGAGCTGTTTTTT. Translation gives CASSVQSNTGELFF.

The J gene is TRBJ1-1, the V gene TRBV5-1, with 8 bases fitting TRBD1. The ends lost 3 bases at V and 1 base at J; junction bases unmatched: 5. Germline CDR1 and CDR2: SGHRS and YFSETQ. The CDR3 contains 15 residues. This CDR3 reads CASSSDRARNTEAFF. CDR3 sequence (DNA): TGCGCCAGCAGCTCGGACAGGGCAAGGAACACTGAAGCTTTCTTT.

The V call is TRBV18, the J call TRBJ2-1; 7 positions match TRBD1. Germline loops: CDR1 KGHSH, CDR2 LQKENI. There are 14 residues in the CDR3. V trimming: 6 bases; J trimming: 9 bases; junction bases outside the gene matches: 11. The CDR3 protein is CASSRTGLRGEQFF. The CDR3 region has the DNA TGTGCCAGCTCGCGGACAGGTCTGAGAGGTGAGCAGTTCTTC.